This TCR beta chain is from a study of naive CD8 T cells in extremely preterm neonates listed by TCRdb under 2017. At the level of the whole study: Sorted naive CD8+ T cells from four age groups (extremely preterm neonates, term neonates, young children and adults) were used in the study to compare TCRbeta CDR3 repertoires.

The germline V gene (reference sequence) gives CDR1 as LNHDA and CDR2 as SQIVND. V is clipped by 5 bases and J by 0 bases, and the sequence between their germline boundaries is 10 bases long. Counted from cysteine to phenylalanine, this CDR3 has 14 amino acids. Of all the DNA, just the CDR3 is kept, 42 bases in frame from base 1. The study at large found these results: A larger fraction of CDR3 nucleotide sequences was shared among preterm neonates (about 2.7%) than among term neonates (around 0.4%), young children (0.03%) and adults (about 0.01%). Preterm neonates had significantly lower iChao1 richness than all other age groups (p < 0.05) and an even clone distribution, indicating a less rich repertoire. As limitations, the authors pointed to a small sample size and variable productive template counts among preterm samples. Prospective longitudinal studies of preterm and term neonates were called for by the authors so that T cell development could be tracked within individuals. Compared with the older groups, preterm CDR3s were shorter and closer to germline, carrying fewer N additions and showing less junctional trimming.

Preterm samples were obtained from several extremely preterm deliveries at about 23-28 weeks of gestation. The study left out pregnancies involving fetal demise, active maternal HSV infection or known maternal HIV infection. A FACSAria III cell sorter was used to sort live, Annexin V-negative naive CD8+ T cells (CD3+CD8+CD45RA+CCR7+). Each sample yielded roughly 17,000 to 110,000 sorted naive CD8+ T cells. Mixed venous-arterial cord blood was collected with preassembled standardized sampling kits. Cord blood stayed at room temperature and was processed within 4 hours after collection. Ficoll-Paque density gradient centrifugation of diluted blood was used to isolate mononuclear cells. Mononuclear cells were cryopreserved in around 10% DMSO with about 90% FBS and stored long term at -150°C before sorting. After thawing, cells were stained with Annexin V along with antibodies against CD3, CD8, CCR7 and CD45RA. Genomic DNA was extracted from snap-frozen sorted cell pellets with the DNeasy Blood and Tissue Kit.

Regarding this clone: The antigen this receptor binds is unknown. No much larger clone exists at a distance of one base, and base qualities are not known.

TCRbeta CDR3 regions were amplified from genomic DNA by a two-step, bias-controlled multiplex PCR. Primers specific for every TRBV and TRBJ gene segment were included in the multiplex PCR. The immunoSEQ Assay was used to generate TCRbeta repertoire data. The published analysis was carried out like this. To merge closely related sequences, reads went through filtering and clustering using a relative-frequency ratio and a modified nearest-neighbor algorithm. IMGT annotation was followed for the assignment of V, D and J genes to CDR3 sequences. Template counts were corrected for PCR amplification bias by normalization and were quantified against synthetic TCR CDR3 analog sequences. Only unique productive sequences, defined as in-frame CDR3 sequences lacking stop codons, were included in the analyses. The immunoSEQ Analyzer software was used to calculate clonality, defined as 1 minus Pielou's evenness, and iChao1 richness. Statistical tests were run in JMP, with either Student's t-test or a non-parametric test chosen according to Shapiro-Wilk normality results. The source is immuneACCESS, and TCRdb retained only in-frame sequences with V and J called. Part of the clones is not carried over; for the studies checked, unresolved V genes explain less than half of this, and the remainder is unexplained. V and J calls plus clone size are reproduced from that table; the DNA served to infer D and trimming. The sample data list 21,000 or so clones, and about 91% of these were observed just once. Approximately 0.84% of the sample comes from the top ten.

This chain is built from TRBV19 and TRBJ1-2; the D gene is perhaps TRBD1, on 5 matching bases. The sequenced material came from naive CD8+ T cells from cord blood. This TCR was recovered from a boy who was born preterm. DNA sequence: TGTGCCAGTAGTCCGGACAAAACTAACTATGGCTACACCTTC. Its amino acids are CASSPDKTNYGYTF.